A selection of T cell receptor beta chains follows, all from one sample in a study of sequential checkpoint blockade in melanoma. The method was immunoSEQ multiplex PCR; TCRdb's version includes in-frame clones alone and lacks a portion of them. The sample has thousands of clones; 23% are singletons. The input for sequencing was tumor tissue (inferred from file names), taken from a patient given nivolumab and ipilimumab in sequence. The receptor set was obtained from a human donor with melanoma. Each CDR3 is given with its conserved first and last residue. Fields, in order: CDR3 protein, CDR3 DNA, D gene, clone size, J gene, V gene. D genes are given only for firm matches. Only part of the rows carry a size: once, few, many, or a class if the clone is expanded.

CASSLGLGTDTQYF TGTGCCAGCAGCTTGGGGCTGGGCACAGATACGCAGTATTTT . many TRBJ2-3 TRBV11-3
CASSPVDSSGNTIYF TGTGCCAGCAGCCCCGTAGACAGCTCTGGAAACACCATATATTTT . many TRBJ1-3 TRBV11-3
CASSPGTGRYGYTF TGTGCCAGCAGTCCCGGGACAGGGAGATATGGCTACACCTTC TRBD1 once TRBJ1-2 TRBV28
CASSFTGADTQYF TGTGCCAGCAGCTTTACAGGGGCAGATACGCAGTATTTT TRBD1 . TRBJ2-3 TRBV7-8
CASSPLWHENTEAFF TGTGCCAGCAGCCCATTGTGGCATGAGAACACTGAAGCTTTCTTT . few TRBJ1-1 TRBV28
CASNLGSGTVNTEAFF TGTGCCAGCAATCTGGGGTCCGGGACAGTAAACACTGAAGCTTTCTTT TRBD1 few TRBJ1-1 TRBV11-3
CASSLAGGTGMNEKLFF TGCGCCAGCAGCTTGGCCGGCGGGACAGGGATGAATGAAAAACTGTTTTTT TRBD1 . TRBJ1-4 TRBV5-1
CASGLVRVLAGGSTDTQYF TGTGCTAGTGGTTTGGTTAGGGTATTAGCGGGAGGAAGCACAGATACGCAGTATTTT TRBD2 . TRBJ2-3 TRBV12-5
CASILSLVHNEQFF TGTGCCAGCATTCTCTCGCTAGTTCACAATGAGCAGTTCTTC . . TRBJ2-1 TRBV6-8
CATSRDLGRDAGASTDTQYF TGTGCCACCAGCAGAGATCTAGGTCGGGATGCGGGGGCGAGCACAGATACGCAGTATTTT . . TRBJ2-3 TRBV15
CASSLTAKRPGELFF TGCGCCAGCAGCCTGACCGCTAAGCGTCCCGGGGAGCTGTTTTTT . . TRBJ2-2 TRBV5-1
CASSNSGGRLDNYGYTF TGTGCCAGCAGTAACAGCGGAGGCCGACTCGACAACTATGGCTACACCTTC . few TRBJ1-2 TRBV11-3
CASSVAGGPYNEQFF TGTGCCAGTAGCGTAGCGGGAGGGCCCTACAATGAGCAGTTCTTC TRBD2 . TRBJ2-1 TRBV19
CASGLVPSGSRNEQFF TGTGCTAGTGGTTTGGTACCCAGCGGGAGTCGAAATGAGCAGTTCTTC TRBD2 few TRBJ2-1 TRBV12-5
CASSSGPPGTDTQYF TGTGCCAGCAGCTCGGGTCCTCCAGGGACAGATACGCAGTATTTT . many TRBJ2-3 TRBV11-3
CASSDNSNSNQPQHF TGTGCCAGCAGTGACAACAGTAATAGCAATCAGCCCCAGCATTTT . . TRBJ1-5 TRBV25-1
CASRHTGAPSYGYTF TGTGCCAGTCGACATACCGGGGCCCCCAGCTATGGCTACACCTTC . . TRBJ1-2 TRBV19
CATSGQGSYYNEQFF TGTGCCACCAGCGGACAGGGAAGCTATTACAATGAGCAGTTCTTC TRBD1 . TRBJ2-1 TRBV15
CASGLYPDEQFF TGTGCTAGTGGTTTGTACCCAGATGAGCAGTTCTTC . once TRBJ2-1 TRBV12-5
CASSSIAGGSYNEQFF TGTGCCAGCAGCTCGATAGCGGGAGGTAGCTACAATGAGCAGTTCTTC TRBD2 many TRBJ2-1 TRBV11-3
CASRTPGLDGGELFF TGTGCCAGCAGAACTCCGGGACTAGATGGCGGGGAGCTGTTTTTT TRBD2 few TRBJ2-2 TRBV9
CASSFSQRESGEQFF TGTGCCAGCAGCTTTTCCCAGCGGGAGTCCGGTGAGCAGTTCTTC TRBD2 many TRBJ2-1 TRBV11-3
CASSRTSIKSGQFF TGTGCCAGCAGTAGGACTAGCATAAAGAGTGGGCAGTTCTTC TRBD2 few TRBJ2-1 TRBV6-8
CASSYDGLQTYNEQFF TGTGCCAGCAGTTACGATGGACTCCAGACCTACAATGAGCAGTTCTTC . few TRBJ2-1 TRBV6-8
CASGFPGLAYEQFF TGTGCTAGTGGTTTTCCGGGACTAGCATATGAGCAGTTCTTC TRBD2 few TRBJ2-1 TRBV12-5
CASRKDRGPHEKLFF TGTGCCAGCAGGAAGGACAGGGGGCCGCATGAAAAACTGTTTTTT TRBD1 few TRBJ1-4 TRBV11-3
CASGGATNEKLFF TGTGCCAGCGGCGGTGCAACTAATGAAAAACTGTTTTTT . . TRBJ1-4 TRBV7-2
CASSSVTGRFGETQYF TGTGCCAGCAGTTCCGTCACAGGACGGTTCGGTGAGACCCAGTACTTC . . TRBJ2-5 TRBV6-8
CASSSATGPRSNQPQHF TGTGCCAGCAGCTCCGCTACAGGGCCGAGGAGCAATCAGCCCCAGCATTTT . medium-sized TRBJ1-5 TRBV11-3
CASSVSGRGVTDTQYF TGTGCCAGCAGCGTTTCGGGCAGGGGGGTAACAGATACGCAGTATTTT . . TRBJ2-3 TRBV9
CASSNRDLTGELFF TGCGCCAGCAGTAACCGGGACCTAACCGGGGAGCTGTTTTTT . . TRBJ2-2 TRBV10-2
CASSLDLQGAYYGYTF TGCGCCAGCAGCTTGGATCTTCAGGGAGCTTACTATGGCTACACCTTC . . TRBJ1-2 TRBV5-1
CASRDRATDTQYF TGTGCCAGTAGGGACAGGGCCACAGATACGCAGTATTTT TRBD1 . TRBJ2-3 TRBV19
CASRSRGPSIEQFF TGTGCCAGCCGTAGTAGAGGACCCTCCATTGAGCAGTTCTTC . . TRBJ2-1 TRBV19
CASSLDEGNNQPQHF TGTGCCAGCAGCTTAGATGAGGGTAACAATCAGCCCCAGCATTTT . . TRBJ1-5 TRBV11-3
CASSMGLAGRNEQFF TGTGCCAGCAGCATGGGACTAGCGGGGCGCAATGAGCAGTTCTTC TRBD2 many TRBJ2-1 TRBV11-3
CASSESGGTQYF TGTGCCAGCAGTGAGTCTGGGGGTACGCAGTATTTT . few TRBJ2-3 TRBV25-1
CASSAGRNEQFF TGTGCCAGCAGTGCAGGGAGGAATGAGCAGTTCTTC . few TRBJ2-1 TRBV9
CASSYNRVATEAFF TGTGCCAGCAGTTACAACAGGGTGGCGACTGAAGCTTTCTTT . . TRBJ1-1 TRBV6-8
CASSYWTGQETQYF TGTGCCAGCAGTTACTGGACGGGTCAAGAGACCCAGTACTTC . medium-sized TRBJ2-5 TRBV6-8